Each of the 9 T cell receptor beta chains below was sequenced from the same sample in a study of T cell clonality in common variable immunodeficiency (dated by TCRdb to the mid-2010s). The library was obtained by the immunoSEQ multiplex PCR assay. Drawn from immuneACCESS, this table holds only the in-frame rearrangements with V and J called that TCRdb kept. Clones are partly lost; checked studies trace under half to an unresolved V gene and leave the rest unexplained. The table shows approximately 81,000 clones here, with no singletons. The ten largest make up 0.8% of the sample. Sequenced input: peripheral blood mononuclear cells. Receptors originate from a person aged 18-69 years in good health.

This clone was counted ten times or more. The sequenced fragment ends 3 residues before the CDR3 boundary, so the rest is inferred from the germline J gene. The rearrangement uses TRBV10-2 and TRBJ2-6; 7 bases are shared with TRBD1. The V and J ends lost 9 bases and 2 bases, in that order; junction bases with no gene match: 1. This CDR3 contains 13 residues. The V gene's germline CDR1 is WSHSY and CDR2 SAAADI. The CDR3 spells CASGQAGANVLTF. Incomplete CDR3 DNA: TGCGCCAGTGGACAGGCTGGGGCCAACGTC.

This clone showed up many times. The read terminates 3 residues before the CDR3 end, so the remaining end is supplied by the germline J gene. The rearrangement links TRBV5-1 to TRBJ1-2; TRBD1 might be the D (5 bases). The CDR3 length is 15 residues. Germline-derived CDR1 and CDR2 are SGHRS and YFSETQ. Trimming took 0 bases from V and 2 from J, leaving 11 bases between them. Here the CDR3 reads CASSLVGGGNYGYTF. CDR3 DNA (partial): TGCGCCAGCAGCTTGGTGGGGGGAGGCAACTATGGC.

This clone was counted ten times or more. The read falls 3 residues short of the CDR3 end, and the missing part is taken from the germline J gene. The rearrangement links TRBV5-1 to TRBJ1-1, with D tentatively TRBD1 (6 bases). V lost 6 bases, J lost 4 bases, and 19 bases lay in between. The germline V gene has CDR1 SGHRS and CDR2 YFSETQ. The CDR3 runs to 15 residues. The sequenced part of the CDR3 DNA is TGCGCCAGCACCCAATGGGGGGGCAGGGGCACTGAA. Translated: CASTQWGGRGTE. In full, the CDR3 reads CASTQWGGRGTEAFF.

This clone was observed a few times. The read is 3 residues too short to cover the CDR3 end, so that end is filled in from the germline J gene. V gene TRBV7-9 combines with J gene TRBJ1-1; D ambiguous. The germline V gene has CDR1 SEHNR and CDR2 FQNEAQ (reference sequence). The CDR3 has 14 amino acids. The CDR3 is CASSLLPTRGEAFF. CDR3 bases read: TGTGCCAGCAGCTTGCTCCCCACACGAGGGGAA.

This clone was recorded many times. The read falls 3 residues short of the CDR3 end, and the missing part is taken from the germline J gene. The chain recombines TRBV27 with TRBJ2-1; TRBD2 matches 8 bases. The germline V gene has CDR1 MNHEY and CDR2 SMNVEV (reference sequence). The V and J ends lost 3 bases and 7 bases, in that order; junction bases with no gene match: 11. This CDR3 comprises 16 residues. The CDR3 DNA, read in part, is TGTGCCAGCAGTTTTACGGGGGGGAGGGCGGGAAATGAG. This translates into CASSFTGGRAGNE. The entire CDR3 protein reads CASSFTGGRAGNEQFF.

The CDR3: CASSFGQDLTDTYTF. CDR3 bases read: TGTGCCAGTAGTTTCGGACAGGACCTCACAGATACC. The chain uses TRBV19 and TRBJ1-2, with TRBD1 matching 7 bases. The read terminates 3 residues ahead of where the CDR3 ends, so the germline J gene completes it. This CDR3 has 15 amino acids. Per germline, CDR1 LNHDA and CDR2 SQIVND (reference sequence).

This clone showed up many times. Coverage ceases 3 residues before the CDR3 finishes, and the germline J gene fills in the end. The rearrangement links TRBV5-1 to TRBJ1-5, with 7 positions matching TRBD1. This CDR3 contains 18 residues. V lost 2 bases, J lost 2 bases, and 13 bases stayed unmatched. The V gene's germline CDR1 is SGHRS and CDR2 YFSETQ. CDR3 region: CASSFSPTGSLGNQPQHF. The DNA read from the CDR3 is TGCGCCAGCAGCTTTTCCCCGACAGGGTCGTTGGGCAATCAGCCC.

This clone was picked up many times. The read ends 3 residues before the CDR3 terminus; that terminus is restored from the germline J gene. This chain joins TRBV11-3 and TRBJ2-1, with 10 nucleotides matching TRBD2. V shed 5 bases, J shed 5 bases, and the junction held 6 bases outside the gene matches. Germline V gene lookup returns CDR1 SGHNT and CDR2 YENEEA. This CDR3 contains 15 residues. The DNA read from the CDR3 is TGTGCCAGCAGCCGCGGACTAGCGGCCCACAATGAG. Translated: CASSRGLAAHNE. The whole CDR3 sequence is CASSRGLAAHNEQFF. Full variable domain (remainder filled in from reference TRBV11-3 and TRBJ2-1): EAGVVQSPRYKIIEKKQPVAFWCNPISGHNTLYWYLQNLGQGPELLIRYENEEAVDDSQLPKDRFSAERLKGVDSTLKIQPAELGDSAVYLCASSRGLAAHNEQFFGPGTRLTVL.

Many counts were recorded for this clone. Read sequence stops 3 residues before the CDR3 end, and the germline J gene provides the missing end. V is TRBV12-3 or TRBV12-4 and J is TRBJ2-3; 8 positions match TRBD2. The trim removed 1 base at V and 6 bases at J, leaving 6 bases unmatched. The CDR3 is 15 residues long. The CDR3 DNA, read in part, is TGTGCCAGCAGTTTAGTTGCGGGGGGCGGGGATACG. Translated, it gives CASSLVAGGGDT. The full CDR3 reads CASSLVAGGGDTQYF.